The sequence of this TCR beta chain was determined in a study of blood T cells in healthy people across ages. With a J-beta primer mix and a sample-barcoded 5' primer, a second PCR ran about 6 to 11 cycles. One entry per CDR3 protein results from TCRdb running MiXCR on the 5' RACE reads. The sample includes approximately 880,000 distinct CDR3 sequences, around 46% of them seen just once. The sequencing sample was made of blood. This TCR was sampled from a man under 40 in good health.

The CDR3 nucleotides read TGTGCCAGCAGCTACGGACAGGGGTATGGCTACACCTTC. Residues: CASSYGQGYGYTF. The V call is TRBV27, the J call TRBJ1-2; 9 bases agree with TRBD1. This CDR3 region has 13 residues. Losses at the gene ends were 6 bases for V and 5 bases for J; bases not matched to a gene: 4. CDR1 is MNHEY and CDR2 is SMNVEV in the germline V gene (reference sequence).